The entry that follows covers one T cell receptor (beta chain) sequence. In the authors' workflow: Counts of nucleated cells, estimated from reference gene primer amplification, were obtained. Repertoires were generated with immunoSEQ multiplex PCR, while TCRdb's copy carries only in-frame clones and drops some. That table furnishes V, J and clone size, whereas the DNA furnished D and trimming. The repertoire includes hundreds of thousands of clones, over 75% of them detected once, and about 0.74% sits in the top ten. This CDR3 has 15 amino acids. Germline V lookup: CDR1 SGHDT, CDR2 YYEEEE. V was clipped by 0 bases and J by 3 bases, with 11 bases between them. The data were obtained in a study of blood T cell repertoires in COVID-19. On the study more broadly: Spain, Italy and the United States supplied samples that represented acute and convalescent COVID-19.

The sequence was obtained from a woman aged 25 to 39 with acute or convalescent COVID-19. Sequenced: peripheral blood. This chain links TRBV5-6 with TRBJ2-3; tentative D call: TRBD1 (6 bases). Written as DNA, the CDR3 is TGTGCCAGCAGCTTGGTCCCAGGGGCAACAGATACGCAGTATTTT. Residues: CASSLVPGATDTQYF.